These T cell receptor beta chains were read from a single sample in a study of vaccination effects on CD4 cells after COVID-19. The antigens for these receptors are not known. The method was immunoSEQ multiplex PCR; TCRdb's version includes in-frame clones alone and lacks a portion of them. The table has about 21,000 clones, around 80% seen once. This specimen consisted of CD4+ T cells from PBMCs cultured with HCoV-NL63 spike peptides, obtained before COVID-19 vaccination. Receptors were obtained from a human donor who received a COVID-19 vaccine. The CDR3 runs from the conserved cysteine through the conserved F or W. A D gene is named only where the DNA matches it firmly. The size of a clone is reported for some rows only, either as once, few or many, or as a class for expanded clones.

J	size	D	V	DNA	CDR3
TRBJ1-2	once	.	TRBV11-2	TGTGCCAGCAGCTTAGATCCTGCGGCGAACTATGGCTACACCTTC	CASSLDPAANYGYTF
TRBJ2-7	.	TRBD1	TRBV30	TGTGCCTTTTTCCCGGCACGGGACAGAGACTACGAGCAGTACTTC	CAFFPARDRDYEQYF
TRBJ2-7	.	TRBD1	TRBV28	TGTGCCAGCAGTTTATTGATCGGGCAGGGGGAGTCCTACGAGCAGTACTTC	CASSLLIGQGESYEQYF
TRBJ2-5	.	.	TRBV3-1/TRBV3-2	TGTGCCAGCAGCCAACCACTCAGAGAGACCCAGTACTTC	CASSQPLRETQYF
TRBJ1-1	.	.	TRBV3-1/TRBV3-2	TGTGCCAGCAGCCAAGTCTCAGGGAACACTGAAGCTTTCTTT	CASSQVSGNTEAFF
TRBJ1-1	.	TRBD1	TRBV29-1	TGCAGCGTTGGACTCGGGACAGAGAACACTGAAGCTTTCTTT	CSVGLGTENTEAFF
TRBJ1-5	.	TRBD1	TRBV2	TGTGCCAGCAGACTCAGCACCGGGACAGGGAAACATTTT	CASRLSTGTGKHF
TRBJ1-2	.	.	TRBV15	TGTGCCACCAGCCGTCCCCGTCCAGGGGCCACCCCCTATGGCTACACCTTC	CATSRPRPGATPYGYTF
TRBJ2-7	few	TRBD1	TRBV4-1	TGCGCCAGCAGCAAAACCGGCCCCGGGACAGCGCCCTACGAGCAGTACTTC	CASSKTGPGTAPYEQYF
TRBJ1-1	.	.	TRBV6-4	TGTGCCAGCAGTGACTCACCAGGGGTTGGGAACACTGAAGCTTTCTTT	CASSDSPGVGNTEAFF
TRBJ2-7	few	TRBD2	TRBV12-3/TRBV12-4	TGTGCCAGCAGTTTAGCGCGGGGGAAGCAGTACTTC	CASSLARGKQYF
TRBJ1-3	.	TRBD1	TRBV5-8	TGTGCCAGCAGCTTGATAGGCGGGACAGGGAGAAACACCATATATTTT	CASSLIGGTGRNTIYF
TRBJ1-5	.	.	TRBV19	TGTGCCAGTAGTATTCGATTGGTTACGACGGGCCAGCCCCAGCATTTT	CASSIRLVTTGQPQHF
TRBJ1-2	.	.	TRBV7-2	TGTGCCAGCAGCTTCAGCGATGGCTACACCTTC	CASSFSDGYTF
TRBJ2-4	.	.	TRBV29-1	TGCAGCGTCACTCCGCTCCTAGCCAAAAACATTCAGTACTTC	CSVTPLLAKNIQYF
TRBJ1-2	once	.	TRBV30	TGTGCCTGGAGTGTACGGGACGGCCTCTATGGCTACACCTTC	CAWSVRDGLYGYTF
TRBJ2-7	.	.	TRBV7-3	TGTGCCGCCTTCATTCCTGGGGGGACTGTCATCTACGAGCAGTACTTC	CAAFIPGGTVIYEQYF
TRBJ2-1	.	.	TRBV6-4	TGTGCCAGCAGTCGAACCAGGGAAAGTAGCAAGTTCTTC	CASSRTRESSKFF
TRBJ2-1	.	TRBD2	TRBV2	TGTGCCAGCAGTGAACTAGCGGGAGGTTACAATGAGCAGTTCTTC	CASSELAGGYNEQFF
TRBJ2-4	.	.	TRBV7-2	TGTGCCAGCAGCTTACAGTTTCAGCACATTCAGTACTTC	CASSLQFQHIQYF
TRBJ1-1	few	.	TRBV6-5	TGTGCCAGCAGTCAACGGACAGCTGAAGCTTTCTTT	CASSQRTAEAFF
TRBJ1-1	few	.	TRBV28	TGTGCCAGCAGTTTGAAGGCGGTTACTGAAGCTTTCTTT	CASSLKAVTEAFF
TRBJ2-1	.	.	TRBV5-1	TGCGCCAGCAGCTACCCGGGTGAGTCGGATGAGCAGTTCTTC	CASSYPGESDEQFF
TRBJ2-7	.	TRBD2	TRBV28	TGTGCCAGCATTACCCCCGGGAGGGCCTCCGACGAGCAGTACTTC	CASITPGRASDEQYF
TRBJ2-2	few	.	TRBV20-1	TGCAGTGCTAGTGGTGGTGGCGGCCTCGCGAACACCGGGGAGCTGTTTTTT	CSASGGGGLANTGELFF
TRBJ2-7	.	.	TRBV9	TGTGCCAGCAGCGTAGGTCCAGAGGGGAGAGAGCAGTACTTC	CASSVGPEGREQYF
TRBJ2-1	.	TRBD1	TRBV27	TGTGCCAGCAGTATTACAGGGGGGAATGAGCAGTTCTTC	CASSITGGNEQFF
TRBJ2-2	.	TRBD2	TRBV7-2	TGTGCCAGCAGGCTCAGCGGGGCTGCGAACACCGGGGAGCTGTTTTTT	CASRLSGAANTGELFF
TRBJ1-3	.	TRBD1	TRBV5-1	TGCGCCAGCAGCTTGGCCGGGGGACAGGGGGCGGCAGCTGGAAACACCATATATTTT	CASSLAGGQGAAAGNTIYF
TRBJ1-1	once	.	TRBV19	TGTGCCAGTAGTGTGGCAGTGAACACTGAAGCTTTCTTT	CASSVAVNTEAFF
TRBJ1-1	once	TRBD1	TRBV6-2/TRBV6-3	TGTGCCAGCAGTTACAAGACAGGGAGGACGAACACTGAAGCTTTCTTT	CASSYKTGRTNTEAFF
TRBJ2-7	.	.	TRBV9	TGTGCCAGCAGCGTAGGAAGGGAATTCGAGCAGTACTTC	CASSVGREFEQYF